This T cell receptor (beta chain) was captured in a study of blood T cell repertoires in COVID-19. The wider study: The samples span acute and convalescent COVID-19 from the United States, Italy and Spain.

From germline, CDR1 is LGHNA and CDR2 YNFKEQ. This CDR3 comprises 13 residues. J lost 7 bases, V lost 4 bases, and 3 bases had no gene match. TCRdb's table, derived via immunoSEQ multiplex PCR, lists solely in-frame clones and lacks some. The sample lists about 440,000 clones, approximately 88% occurring once. This clone was picked up a small number of times. The clonotype was recovered from a woman aged 50 to 60 with COVID-19, enrolled during active disease. The rearrangement links TRBV4-2 to TRBJ2-2; 7 nucleotides line up with TRBD2. Sequenced sample: peripheral blood. This chain's CDR3 is CASSRGTNGELFF. The CDR3 bases are TGTGCCAGCAGCCGCGGGACTAACGGGGAGCTGTTTTTT.